The rows below give T cell receptor beta chains drawn from one sample of a study of Tregs in tolerant kidney transplant recipients. These receptors' antigens are unknown. Assay used: immunoSEQ multiplex PCR; TCRdb lists only in-frame clones, some missing. The table lists approximately 45,000 clones, just under 97% of them singletons. Sequences were obtained from Tregs from blood cultured with allogeneic cells. Receptors were obtained from a human donor in good health. The CDR3 runs from the conserved cysteine through the conserved F or W. A D gene is named only where the DNA matches it firmly. Not every row has a clone size; where given, it reads once, few, many or a size class.

TRBV6-6,once,.,12,TRBJ1-2,TGTGCCAGCAGTGGGGACGTTGGTGGCTACACCTTC,CASSGDVGGYTF
TRBV11-2,.,.,16,TRBJ1-1,TGTGCCAGCAGAAGCCCGGGAGGGGGGATGAACACTGAAGCTTTCTTT,CASRSPGGGMNTEAFF
TRBV16,.,.,15,TRBJ1-1,TGTGCCAGCAGCCAATTTGAGGAAGGCAACACTGAAGCTTTCTTT,CASSQFEEGNTEAFF
TRBV7-2,.,TRBD2,14,TRBJ2-1,TGTGCCAGCAGCCCCGGGGGGTACTACAATGAGCAGTTCTTC,CASSPGGYYNEQFF
TRBV18,.,.,15,TRBJ1-3,TGTGCCAGCTCAGCAGGGACGGTCTCTGGAAACACCATATATTTT,CASSAGTVSGNTIYF
TRBV5-1,once,.,15,TRBJ2-5,TGCGCCAGCAGCCTTGCCGGGACCCAGGGGGAGACCCAGTACTTC,CASSLAGTQGETQYF
TRBV5-6,.,.,13,TRBJ2-7,TGTGCCAGCCGCGGGGCCGGGCTGGGGGAGCAGTACTTC,CASRGAGLGEQYF
TRBV6-1,.,TRBD1,14,TRBJ1-1,TGTGCCACCACGTCTAGGACAGGGTTTTATCAAGCTTTCTTT,CATTSRTGFYQAFF
TRBV19,.,.,15,TRBJ1-1,TGTGCCAGTAGTATACCTTCTCCCGGGAACACTGAAGCTTTCTTT,CASSIPSPGNTEAFF
TRBV5-1,.,TRBD1,16,TRBJ2-2,TGCGCCAGCAGCTTGACAGGGGGATTCAACACCGGGGAGCTGTTTTTT,CASSLTGGFNTGELFF
TRBV18,once,.,18,TRBJ1-4,TGTGCCAGCTCACCCACCCCTTTTTGGAGGGTCGTTAATGAAAAACTGTTTTTT,CASSPTPFWRVVNEKLFF
TRBV6-5,.,.,16,TRBJ1-5,TGTGCCAGCAGTTACCTGGGAGTATATAGCAATCAGCCCCAGCATTTT,CASSYLGVYSNQPQHF
TRBV19,.,.,20,TRBJ2-3,TGTGCCCGTAGTTCAGATTGGGAGGATAGGGTGAAAGTGGGCACAGATACGCAGTATTTT,CARSSDWEDRVKVGTDTQYF
TRBV5-1,.,.,14,TRBJ1-2,TGCGCCAGCAGCTTGGGGTCAACAGGGTCTGGCTACACCTTC,CASSLGSTGSGYTF
TRBV4-2,.,.,13,TRBJ2-7,TGTGCCAGCAGCCAAGATATCGCCTACGAGCAGTACTTC,CASSQDIAYEQYF
TRBV12-2,.,.,16,TRBJ2-3,TGTGCAAGTCGCTCACCTCGGGGCGGAGGCCCAGATACGCAGTATTTT,CASRSPRGGGPDTQYF
TRBV4-1,.,.,17,TRBJ1-5,TGCGCCAGCAGCCAAGATGCGGTCCGACAGGGCAATCAGCCCCAGCATTTT,CASSQDAVRQGNQPQHF
TRBV19,.,.,17,TRBJ2-5,TGTGCCAGTAGCCGAACCTCGGGAGGGGGCTTGTGGGAGACCCAGTACTTC,CASSRTSGGGLWETQYF
TRBV5-1,.,.,18,TRBJ2-6,TGCGCCAGCAACACGATCGGTAGCGGCAGCTCTGGGGCCAACGTCCTGACTTTC,CASNTIGSGSSGANVLTF
TRBV18,.,TRBD1,15,TRBJ2-1,TGTGCCAGCTCAGAAGGACAGGGGAATATCTATGAGCAGTTCTTC,CASSEGQGNIYEQFF
TRBV10-3,.,TRBD2,15,TRBJ2-7,TGTGCCATCATGGTGCGGGAGGGCCCTTTTTACGAGCAGTACTTC,CAIMVREGPFYEQYF
TRBV10-3,.,.,13,TRBJ2-1,TGCGCCATCAGTGAGTCGGAGATCAATGAGCAGTTCTTC,CAISESEINEQFF
TRBV5-8,.,TRBD1,16,TRBJ1-2,TGTGCCAGCAGCTTGGGCTTTTTCCGGCAGGGGGAAGGCTACACCTTC,CASSLGFFRQGEGYTF
TRBV27,.,.,15,TRBJ1-4,TGTGCCAGCAGTTTATTTCAGGGCCTTAATGAAAAACTGTTTTTT,CASSLFQGLNEKLFF
TRBV6-5,.,TRBD1,15,TRBJ2-1,TGTGCCAGCAGTTTTCGACAGGGGTCCTACAATGAGCAGTTCTTC,CASSFRQGSYNEQFF
TRBV5-5,.,.,13,TRBJ1-2,TGTGCCAGCAGCTTGGAGACAGTCTATGGCTACACCTTC,CASSLETVYGYTF
TRBV5-1,.,.,12,TRBJ2-5,TGCGCCAGCAGCTTGGTGCGAGAGACCCAGTACTTC,CASSLVRETQYF
TRBV10-1,.,TRBD2,16,TRBJ2-1,TGCGCCAGCAGTGAGGCCGGCGGGAGGGCCCTCAATGAGCAGTTCTTC,CASSEAGGRALNEQFF
TRBV7-2,.,.,14,TRBJ2-5,TGTGCCAGCAGCTTAGCTGGCCTTGAAAGGACCCAGTACTTC,CASSLAGLERTQYF
TRBV30,few,.,12,TRBJ1-1,TGTGCCTGGAGTTTTCTGAACACTGAAGCTTTCTTT,CAWSFLNTEAFF
TRBV21-1,.,.,15,TRBJ1-1,TGTGCCAGCAGCAAAGGGGGGGTGATGGGAACTGAAGCTTTCTTT,CASSKGGVMGTEAFF
TRBV27,.,TRBD1,15,TRBJ2-2,TGTGCCAGCAGTGCGACAGGGTGGGACACCGGGGAGCTGTTTTTT,CASSATGWDTGELFF
TRBV5-1,.,.,16,TRBJ1-6,TGCGCCAGCAGCCGAGGGGCGAGCTCCTATAATTCACCCCTCCACTTT,CASSRGASSYNSPLHF
TRBV7-3,once,.,15,TRBJ2-2,TGTGCCAGCAGTTTAATGGGCCCTGGTGGCGGGGAGCTGTTTTTT,CASSLMGPGGGELFF
TRBV6-5,once,.,15,TRBJ1-2,TGTGCCAGCAGTGGCCTCGGGAGTTCTAACTATGGCTACACCTTC,CASSGLGSSNYGYTF
TRBV6-6,.,.,16,TRBJ1-3,TGTGCCAGCAGTTACTTACGGGAGAGCTCTGGAAACACCATATATTTT,CASSYLRESSGNTIYF
TRBV2,.,TRBD2,13,TRBJ2-1,TGTGCCAGCAGTTTTTACGAGCGGGGCAAGCAGTTCTTC,CASSFYERGKQFF